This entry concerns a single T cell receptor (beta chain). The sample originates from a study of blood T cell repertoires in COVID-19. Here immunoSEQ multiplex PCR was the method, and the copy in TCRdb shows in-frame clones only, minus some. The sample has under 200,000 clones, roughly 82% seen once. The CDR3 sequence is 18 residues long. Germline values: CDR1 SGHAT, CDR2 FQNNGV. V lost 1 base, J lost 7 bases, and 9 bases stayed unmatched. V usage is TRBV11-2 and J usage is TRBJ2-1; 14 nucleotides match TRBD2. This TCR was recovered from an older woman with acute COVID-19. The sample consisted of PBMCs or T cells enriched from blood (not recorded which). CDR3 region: CASSLARRLAGGRNEQFF. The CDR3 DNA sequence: TGTGCCAGCAGCTTAGCCCGTAGACTAGCGGGAGGGCGAAATGAGCAGTTCTTC.